This is a list of T cell receptor beta chains from one sample in a study of blood T cell repertoires in COVID-19. Repertoires were generated with immunoSEQ multiplex PCR, while TCRdb's copy carries only in-frame clones and drops some. This sample carries 200,000 to 250,000 clones, around four fifths of them seen once, and the ten largest clones take approximately 5.1%. The sample taken for sequencing was peripheral blood. These receptor sequences come from a woman aged 60-75 years who had recovered from COVID-19. Each CDR3 is given with its conserved first and last residue. The order of the fields is D gene, clone size, J gene, V gene, CDR3 DNA, CDR3 protein. D genes are given only for firm matches. A clone size is listed for some rows: how often the clone was seen (once, few, many), or a class if it is expanded.

TRBD2,-,TRBJ2-5,TRBV5-4,TGTGCCAGCAGGTTAGGACTAGCGGAAGAGACCCAGTACTTC,CASRLGLAEETQYF
TRBD1,-,TRBJ1-2,TRBV5-6,TGTGCCAGCAGCCCGACAGGGGGCAAAGGCTACACCTTC,CASSPTGGKGYTF
-,-,TRBJ2-7,TRBV11-2,TGTGCCAGCAGCCCGAGGTGGGGCTGGACCTACGAGCAGTACTTC,CASSPRWGWTYEQYF
-,-,TRBJ2-6,TRBV6-1,TGTGCCAGCAGTGAAGCGAAGGGGACTGGGGCCAACGTCCTGACTTTC,CASSEAKGTGANVLTF
-,-,TRBJ1-6,TRBV13,TGTGCCAGCAGGTTGAAGGGGGCCTATAATTCACCCCTCCACTTT,CASRLKGAYNSPLHF
TRBD1,once,TRBJ1-4,TRBV11-2,TGTGCCAGCAGCTTAGTGGGCAGGGGGCTTCTGACTGAAAAACTGTTTTTT,CASSLVGRGLLTEKLFF
-,few,TRBJ2-5,TRBV5-1,TGCGCCAGCAGCGGAGCTGGGACAACGACAGAGACCCAGTACTTC,CASSGAGTTTETQYF
-,-,TRBJ1-5,TRBV4-1,TGCGCCAGCAGCCAAGGACCGGGAGGCAATCAGCCCCAGCATTTT,CASSQGPGGNQPQHF
TRBD1,-,TRBJ1-3,TRBV10-1,TGCGCCAGCAGTGGCGGGGACAGGGGGCGGTCTGGAAACACCATATATTTT,CASSGGDRGRSGNTIYF
TRBD2,-,TRBJ2-7,TRBV12-5,TGTGCTAGTGGTTTGGCCTCCGTTCGCGCGGGGGGATTTGGCGAGCAGTACTTC,CASGLASVRAGGFGEQYF
-,-,TRBJ1-1,TRBV7-2,TGTGCCAGCAGCCGCGGGGGGGGGACTGAAGCTTTCTTT,CASSRGGGTEAFF
TRBD1,-,TRBJ1-2,TRBV10-3,TGTGCCATACGGACAGGCTATGGCTACACCTTC,CAIRTGYGYTF
-,few,TRBJ1-6,TRBV6-5,TGTGCCAGCAGGAGACAGGTTAATTCACCCCTCCACTTT,CASRRQVNSPLHF
-,-,TRBJ1-2,TRBV6-5,TGTGCCGCGAGACAGCCTAACTATGGCTACACCTTC,CAARQPNYGYTF
TRBD2,-,TRBJ2-1,TRBV24-1,TGTGCCACCAGTGATAGACTAGCGGGGAACAATGAGCAGTTCTTC,CATSDRLAGNNEQFF
TRBD1,-,TRBJ1-6,TRBV2,TGTGCCAGCATTACGGGACAGGGGGCTTCACCCCTCCACTTT,CASITGQGASPLHF
TRBD2,-,TRBJ2-3,TRBV7-2,TGTGCCAGCAGCTTACTTGGCGGGGGGGCCCCAGATACGCAGTATTTT,CASSLLGGGAPDTQYF
TRBD2,once,TRBJ2-5,TRBV27,TGTGCCAGCAGTTTAATAACTCCGGGGGGTGACCAGTACTTC,CASSLITPGGDQYF
-,-,TRBJ1-2,TRBV6-5,TGTGCCAGCAGTTATGTTCAGGGCGGGACTGGGGGCTACACCTTC,CASSYVQGGTGGYTF
TRBD1,-,TRBJ1-2,TRBV9,TGTGCCAGCAGCGAACAGGGGGCAGATGGCTACACCTTC,CASSEQGADGYTF
-,-,TRBJ2-7,TRBV7-2,TGTGCCAGCAGCTTAGGGGGAGACACACACGAGCAGTACTTC,CASSLGGDTHEQYF
-,-,TRBJ1-2,TRBV12-3/TRBV12-4,TGTGCCAGCAGCTGGACAAGTAACTATGGCTACACCTTC,CASSWTSNYGYTF
TRBD1,-,TRBJ1-1,TRBV5-4,TGTGCCAGCAGCTTATGGACAGGGCCTACTGAAGCTTTCTTT,CASSLWTGPTEAFF
-,-,TRBJ1-1,TRBV11-3,TGTGCCAGCAGCTTACGGGGTCTCGACACTGAAGCTTTCTTT,CASSLRGLDTEAFF
TRBD1,-,TRBJ2-1,TRBV24-1,TGTGCCACCAGTGATAGTGGTGGGGGACAGTCGGATGAGCAGTTCTTC,CATSDSGGGQSDEQFF
-,-,TRBJ1-1,TRBV7-9,TGTGCCAGCAGCTTAGTCCCCTTGAACACTGAAGCTTTCTTT,CASSLVPLNTEAFF
-,-,TRBJ1-3,TRBV5-1,TGCGCCAGCAGTGTTACAGGGTTCCGAAACACCATATATTTT,CASSVTGFRNTIYF
-,-,TRBJ1-2,TRBV6-5,TGTGCCAGCAGTTACTCGCTTAGCTATGGCTACACCTTC,CASSYSLSYGYTF
TRBD1,-,TRBJ1-5,TRBV6-5,TGTGCCAGCAGGGGACAGGGAAATCAGCCCCAGCATTTT,CASRGQGNQPQHF
TRBD2,-,TRBJ2-1,TRBV11-3,TGTGCCAGCAGCTTAGGGCGGGGGGACTACAATGAGCAGTTCTTC,CASSLGRGDYNEQFF
-,-,TRBJ2-2,TRBV27,TGTGCCAGCAAAGCTGATTACCGAACCGGGGAGCTGTTTTTT,CASKADYRTGELFF
TRBD2,-,TRBJ2-1,TRBV7-3,TGTGCCAGCAGCCAATACGGACGAACACTAGCGGCGCAGTTCTTC,CASSQYGRTLAAQFF
-,-,TRBJ2-7,TRBV5-6,TGTGCCAGCAGACATGGACTCTACGAGCAGTACTTC,CASRHGLYEQYF
TRBD2,once,TRBJ2-5,TRBV5-6,TGTGCCAGCAGCCTGGGACTAGCGGGGCCGGGGAGAGAGACCCAGTACTTC,CASSLGLAGPGRETQYF
-,-,TRBJ2-7,TRBV6-5,TGTGCCACCACAGTGGGTCCAGGGTTCTCCTACGAGCAGTACTTC,CATTVGPGFSYEQYF
TRBD1,-,TRBJ1-1,TRBV5-1,TGCGCCAGCAGCTTCTCCCGGGACAGGGGGTGGAACACTGAAGCTTTCTTT,CASSFSRDRGWNTEAFF
-,-,TRBJ2-7,TRBV3-1/TRBV3-2,TGTGCCAGCAGCCAGAGGGACACCTCCTACGAGCAGTACTTC,CASSQRDTSYEQYF
-,-,TRBJ2-7,TRBV5-1,TGCGCCAGCAGCGTACAGGGTTCGGGATACGAGCAGTACTTC,CASSVQGSGYEQYF
TRBD1,-,TRBJ1-2,TRBV11-2,TGTGCCAGCAGCTCCCTACACCGGGACAGGGGTTCCGGTGGCTACACCTTC,CASSSLHRDRGSGGYTF
TRBD2,-,TRBJ2-3,TRBV27,TGTGCCAGCAGTTTAATAAGGGGACTAGCGGGGGCTGGGGCAGATACGCAGTATTTT,CASSLIRGLAGAGADTQYF
TRBD1,-,TRBJ2-1,TRBV27,TGTGCCAGCAGGCCTCTGAGACAGGGTAGGAATGAGCAGTTCTTC,CASRPLRQGRNEQFF
TRBD1,-,TRBJ2-7,TRBV30,TGTGCCTGGAGGCGGGACAGGGGACCCTACGAGCAGTACTTC,CAWRRDRGPYEQYF